The 6 T cell receptor beta chains listed next were all sequenced from one sample in a study of radiotherapy plus CTLA-4 blockade in lung cancer. Method: immunoSEQ multiplex PCR; TCRdb's copy keeps in-frame clones and lacks some. The sample consists of 70,000 to 85,000 clones, just under 75% of them appearing once. This sample comprised peripheral blood, obtained from a patient treated with radiotherapy plus ipilimumab. The receptors originated from a human donor with non-small cell lung cancer whose response to radiotherapy plus ipilimumab could not be evaluated.

This clone was counted only a few times. This rearrangement joins TRBV5-8 to TRBJ1-4; 7 bases align to TRBD1. Germline values: CDR1 SGHTS, CDR2 YDEGEE. The V and J ends lost 3 bases and 0 bases, in that order; junction bases with no gene match: 11. CDR3 length equals 18 residues. The CDR3 DNA follows: TGTGCCAGCAGCTCTATATTCCGACAGGGACCAACTAATGAAAAACTGTTTTTT. It is translated as CASSSIFRQGPTNEKLFF.

The V call is TRBV7-8, the J call TRBJ1-2; TRBD1 aligns across 8 bases. Germline V lookup: CDR1 SGHVS, CDR2 FQNEAQ. Trimming at V came to 6 bases and at J to 6 bases, leaving 6 bases not matched to a gene. CDR3 size: 13 residues. In nucleotides, the CDR3 is TGTGCCAGCAGGACAGGGGATAAGGATGGCTACACCTTC. It yields the protein CASRTGDKDGYTF.

The chain links TRBV18 to TRBJ2-3, with 11 bases aligning to TRBD2. This CDR3 region has 14 residues. The germline gives CDR1 KGHSH, CDR2 LQKENI. V was pared by 3 bases and J by 6 bases, with 2 bases of the junction left unmatched. This CDR3 reads CASSPTSGVDTQYF. Written as DNA, the CDR3 is TGTGCCAGCTCACCGACTAGCGGGGTTGATACGCAGTATTTT.

The chain employs TRBV4-3 and TRBJ2-5; D unclear. Matching the DNA end better, TRBJ2-7 makes the J call doubtful. Germline V gene sequence: CDR1 LGHNA, CDR2 YSLEER. The CDR3 is 14 residues long. The CDR3 is CASSQEVRYYEQYF. The DNA for the CDR3 is TGCGCCAGCAGCCAAGAAGTAAGGTACTACGAGCAGTACTTC.

This clone was counted only a few times. V and J are TRBV7-9 and TRBJ1-6, with D possibly matching TRBD1 (5 bases). Trimming stripped 6 bases from V and 8 bases from J, with 23 bases between. The CDR3 has 17 residues. Germline loops: CDR1 SEHNR, CDR2 FQNEAQ (reference sequence). Here the CDR3 reads CASSPSGGSFQDSPLHF. As DNA, the CDR3 is TGTGCCAGCAGTCCAAGCGGGGGGTCGTTCCAGGATTCACCCCTCCACTTT. The variable domain in full, completed from reference TRBV7-9 and TRBJ1-6, reads DTGVSQNPRHKITKRGQNVTFRCDPISEHNRLYWYRQTLGQGPEFLTYFQNEAQLEKSRLLSDRFSAERPKGSFSTLEIQRTEQGDSAMYLCASSPSGGSFQDSPLHFGNGTRLTVT.

The chain joins TRBV27 to TRBJ2-7, with D perhaps TRBD2 (5 bases). The CDR3 sequence is 13 residues long. From germline, CDR1 is MNHEY and CDR2 SMNVEV (reference sequence). V gave up 3 bases and J gave up 1 base, with 7 bases separating them. In DNA, the CDR3 is TGTGCCAGCAGTTTCGGGAAATCCTACGAGCAGTACTTC. Translation: CASSFGKSYEQYF.